The 3 T cell receptor beta chains below come from one sample, sequenced in a study of cytomegalovirus exposure and HLA in healthy donors. The primer mix had 60 Vbeta and 13 Jbeta primers. TCRdb's copy holds only in-frame clones and misses some; the assay was immunoSEQ multiplex PCR. The sample lists roughly 84,000 clones, around 85% occurring once. Sequences were obtained from PBMCs. These receptors were taken from a human donor in good health.

V is TRBV5-3 and J is TRBJ2-7; D is uncertain. TRBV5-3 is marked as an open reading frame, function uncertain. V lost 4 bases and J 2 bases, leaving 4 bases between the germline ends. This CDR3 has 11 residues. The CDR3 nucleotides read TGTGCCAGAAGCCTCCCCTACGAGCAGTACTTC. Amino acid sequence: CARSLPYEQYF.

This chain uses TRBV5-4 with TRBJ1-2; 7 nucleotides line up with TRBD1. The CDR3 totals 15 residues. The V segment lost 0 bases and the J segment 4 bases; nucleotides outside the gene matches: 6. Germline V gene sequence: CDR1 SGHNT, CDR2 YYREEE (reference sequence). The CDR3: CASSLGPGQFYGYTF. CDR3 nucleotides: TGTGCCAGCAGCTTGGGCCCGGGACAGTTCTATGGCTACACCTTC.

The V gene is TRBV19, the J gene TRBJ1-5, with 11 bases fitting TRBD1. Germline CDR1 is LNHDA and CDR2 is SQIVND (reference sequence). The CDR3 is 15 amino acids. The V and J ends lost 5 bases and 4 bases, in that order; junction bases with no gene match: 4. CDR3: CASSRDRGRNQPQHF. The CDR3 bases are TGTGCCAGTAGTCGGGACAGGGGGAGGAATCAGCCCCAGCATTTT.